The 19 T cell receptor beta chains below were found in one sample sequenced in a study of blood T cell repertoires in COVID-19. Repertoires were generated with immunoSEQ multiplex PCR, while TCRdb's copy carries only in-frame clones and drops some. The table shows approximately 90,000 clones, with roughly 90% occurring only once. Input material: peripheral blood. Receptors were obtained from a man between 60 and 70 years old with acute or convalescent COVID-19.

The chain joins TRBV3-1 (or the pseudogene TRBV3-2) to TRBJ1-3, with D possibly TRBD1 on 5 matching bases. The germline CDR1 and CDR2 sequences are LGHDT and YNNKEL (reference sequence). Trimming left V 2 bases short and J 2 bases short, with 10 bases between. The CDR3 extends over 15 amino acids. CDR3 nucleotides: TGTGCCAGCAGCCAACAGGGTCAGCCTGGAAACACCATATATTTT. Protein sequence: CASSQQGQPGNTIYF.

This rearrangement joins TRBV6-2 or TRBV6-3 to TRBJ1-2; maybe TRBD1 (5 bases). The CDR3 has 17 residues. Germline V gives CDR1 MNHEY, CDR2 SVGEGT. V was pared by 5 bases and J by 6 bases, with 25 bases between. Here the CDR3 reads CASSPISGAERGDGYTF. DNA for the CDR3: TGTGCCAGCAGTCCCATCTCCGGGGCAGAGCGGGGGGATGGCTACACCTTC.

This clone was detected only a few times. The same CDR3 can be traced to other DNA sequences in this sample. The chain recombines TRBV2 with TRBJ2-7, with D possibly matching TRBD2 (7 bases). Germline V lookup: CDR1 SNHLY, CDR2 FYNNEI. The length of the CDR3 is 15 residues. The germline V and J ends were trimmed by 1 base and 0 bases, with 10 bases remaining between them. This CDR3 reads CASSEGGGRSYEQYF. In DNA, the CDR3 is TGTGCCAGCAGTGAAGGCGGGGGCCGCTCCTACGAGCAGTACTTC.

The rearrangement joins TRBV5-4 to TRBJ2-1; 8 bases map to TRBD2. CDR1 is SGHNT and CDR2 is YYREEE in the germline V gene (reference sequence). The CDR3 spans 19 residues. V dropped 0 bases and J dropped 1; count of bases not matched to a gene: 12. CDR3 loop: CASSLVRTSLPTSYNEQFF. CDR3 nucleotide sequence: TGTGCCAGCAGCTTGGTCCGGACTAGCCTTCCCACTTCCTACAATGAGCAGTTCTTC. The whole variable domain, filled in from reference TRBV5-4 and TRBJ2-1, reads ETGVTQSPTHLIKTRGQQVTLRCSSQSGHNTVSWYQQALGQGPQFIFQYYREEENGRGNFPPRFSGLQFPNYSSELNVNALELDDSALYLCASSLVRTSLPTSYNEQFFGPGTRLTVL.

The V and J genes are TRBV5-4 and TRBJ1-2; D remains unclear. Germline values: CDR1 SGHNT, CDR2 YYREEE (reference sequence). Trimming took 1 base from V and 8 from J, leaving 9 bases between them. The length of the CDR3 is 12 residues. The CDR3 region is CASSLNPGGYTF. CDR3 bases: TGTGCCAGCAGCTTGAACCCGGGGGGCTACACCTTC.

This chain uses TRBV7-8 with TRBJ2-1; D perhaps matches TRBD2 (6 bases). The germline gives CDR1 SGHVS, CDR2 FQNEAQ. Trimming cost V 5 bases and J 7 bases, with 15 bases left between them. The CDR3 consists of 14 residues. CDR3 in amino acids: CASSLRIGGNEQFF. Written as DNA, the CDR3 is TGTGCCAGCAGCCTACGTATCGGGGGAAATGAGCAGTTCTTC.

The chain couples TRBV5-6 to TRBJ1-2; D unclear. Trimming removed 5 bases at V and 6 bases at J, with 14 bases between. Germline lookup yields CDR1 SGHDT and CDR2 YYEEEE. The CDR3 has 13 residues. The CDR3 reads CASRMVGEDGYTF. CDR3 bases: TGTGCCAGCAGGATGGTCGGGGAAGATGGCTACACCTTC.

This chain uses TRBV7-9 with TRBJ1-1; tentative D call: TRBD1 (5 bases). V gave up 3 bases and J gave up 7 bases, with 12 bases separating them. The CDR3 runs to 13 residues. Germline V gene data show CDR1 as SEHNR and CDR2 as FQNEAQ (reference sequence). The CDR3 spells CASSLYSGLEAFF. The DNA of the CDR3 is TGTGCCAGCAGCTTGTATTCGGGACTTGAAGCTTTCTTT.

This clone showed up just once. The rearrangement links TRBV7-2 to TRBJ1-2, with D unclear. Per the germline V gene, CDR1 is SGHTA and CDR2 is FQGNSA. CDR3 length: 14 amino acids. The V gene lost 0 bases and the J gene lost 4 bases, with 9 bases spanning the gap. The CDR3 DNA is TGTGCCAGCAGCTTAGCGGTGGCCAGCTATGGCTACACCTTC. Translation: CASSLAVASYGYTF.

V and J are TRBV7-8 and TRBJ2-7, with 10 bases identical to TRBD2. CDR3 length: 16 amino acids. Germline values: CDR1 SGHVS, CDR2 FQNEAQ. V was clipped by 0 bases and J by 0 bases; unmatched bases: 2. DNA for the CDR3: TGTGCCAGCAGCTTAGCGCGGACTAGCGGCTCCTACGAGCAGTACTTC. This translates into CASSLARTSGSYEQYF.

V is TRBV4-2 and J is TRBJ2-2; 11 nucleotides line up with TRBD2. V lost 0 bases to trimming and J lost 5 bases; unmatched junction nucleotides: 14. The germline V gene has CDR1 LGHNA and CDR2 YNFKEQ. The CDR3 extends over 20 amino acids. CDR3 DNA: TGTGCCAGCAGCCAAGAATCGGCGACTAGCGGGATGGGAGGAACCGGGGAGCTGTTTTTT. This sequence encodes CASSQESATSGMGGTGELFF.

The V gene is TRBV6-2 or TRBV6-3, the J gene TRBJ1-2; the match to TRBD1 covers 10 bases. Trimming took 6 bases from V and 7 from J; bases not matched to a gene: 14. This CDR3 has 16 amino acids. Looked up from germline, CDR1 is MNHEY and CDR2 is SVGEGT. The CDR3 loop reads CASSLTGTGDFGGYTF. The CDR3 DNA is TGTGCCAGCAGCTTAACCGGGACAGGGGATTTTGGTGGCTACACCTTC.

V is TRBV7-6 and J is TRBJ1-3; TRBD1 matches 7 bases. The ends lost 1 base at V and 2 bases at J; junction bases unmatched: 11. CDR1 SGHVS and CDR2 FNYEAQ come from the germline V gene. This CDR3 region has 18 residues. DNA for the CDR3: TGTGCCAGCAGCTTAGTGGCCGGGACAGAACTAACTGGAAACACCATATATTTT. It translates to CASSLVAGTELTGNTIYF.

The chain combines TRBV29-1 with TRBJ2-7, with 7 bases lining up with TRBD2. The germline V gene has CDR1 SQVTM and CDR2 ANQGSEA. This CDR3 has 15 residues. The ends lost 0 bases at V and 4 bases at J; junction bases unmatched: 9. For the CDR3, the DNA is TGCAGCGTTGAAGAGGGTTTTGCGGGAGATTACGAGCAGTACTTC. This encodes CSVEEGFAGDYEQYF.

As regards this clone: Other DNA sequences from this sample encode an identical CDR3 as well. The chain recombines TRBV19 with TRBJ1-1; 7 bases agree with TRBD1. Trimming took 5 bases from V and 1 from J; bases not matched to a gene: 13. This CDR3 comprises 17 residues. Looked up from germline, CDR1 is LNHDA and CDR2 is SQIVND (reference sequence). Here the CDR3 reads CASSEMTGPGGNTEAFF. In DNA form, the CDR3 reads TGTGCCAGTAGTGAGATGACAGGGCCTGGTGGGAACACTGAAGCTTTCTTT. The variable domain in full, completed from reference TRBV19 and TRBJ1-1, reads DGGITQSPKYLFRKEGQNVTLSCEQNLNHDAMYWYRQDPGQGLRLIYYSQIVNDFQKGDIAEGYSVSREKKESFPLTVTSAQKNPTAFYLCASSEMTGPGGNTEAFFGQGTRLTVV.

The V gene is TRBV7-2, the J gene TRBJ1-1; 8 positions match TRBD1. From germline, CDR1 is SGHTA and CDR2 FQGNSA. The ends lost 5 bases at V and 0 bases at J; junction bases unmatched: 8. This CDR3 is built from 16 residues. DNA for the CDR3: TGTGCCAGCAGCCCAGGACAGGGTTATATGAACACTGAAGCTTTCTTT. Encoded protein: CASSPGQGYMNTEAFF.

As regards this clone: Germline is not matched at one junction end, which may reflect a read error. The rearrangement uses TRBV10-1 and TRBJ1-1, with a weak D call TRBD1 (6 bases). This CDR3 spans 14 amino acids. Germline V gives CDR1 WNHNN, CDR2 SYGVQD (reference sequence). The CDR3 here is CASSESGKTGQLVF. CDR3 DNA sequence: TGCGCCAGCAGTGAGTCGGGGAAGACAGGCCAATTAGTCTTT.

V is TRBV3-1 (or the pseudogene TRBV3-2) and J is TRBJ2-1; 8 bases are shared with TRBD2. Germline CDR1 LGHDT, CDR2 YNNKEL (reference sequence). This CDR3 spans 14 amino acids. After removal of 4 bases from V and 6 bases from J, the junction contained 5 bases not matched to a gene. The CDR3 region is CASSPRLASNEQFF. As DNA, the CDR3 is TGTGCCAGCAGCCCACGACTAGCGTCCAATGAGCAGTTCTTC.

V usage is TRBV27 and J usage is TRBJ1-5; 10 nucleotides match TRBD1. The CDR3 totals 15 residues. With V trimmed by 7 bases and J by 5 bases, 8 bases remained unmatched. Per the germline V gene, CDR1 is MNHEY and CDR2 is SMNVEV (reference sequence). CDR3 nucleotides: TGTGCCAGCAAACCCGACAGGGGGCTCTATCAGCCCCAGCATTTT. This sequence encodes CASKPDRGLYQPQHF.